This T cell receptor (beta chain) was captured in a study of cytomegalovirus exposure and HLA in healthy donors. Study-level information: Per a later analysis, the 666 first-cohort and over 90 validation repertoires shared one platform. Points from the study as a whole: Most TCR sequences showed up rarely, but some public TCRs showed up in many donors. The authors confirmed in vitro that a few CMV-associated chains were specific for CMV antigens. Overall, around 150 TCR beta chains were annotated as cytomegalovirus-associated.

Clones were sequenced by immunoSEQ multiplex PCR, and TCRdb holds only the in-frame ones, with some missing. The top ten clones hold roughly 5.7% of a sample with 200,000 or so clones, around four fifths of them seen once. A note on this clone: What it binds is unknown.

The CDR3 runs 14 residues. The germline CDR1 and CDR2 sequences are SNHLY and FYNNEI. Trimming left V 7 bases short and J 7 bases short, with 19 bases between. The sequence was obtained from a woman aged 18 to 35 in good health and CMV-seronegative. The V gene is TRBV2, the J gene TRBJ1-2; TRBD1 might be the D (5 bases). Sequences were obtained from PBMCs. The CDR3 DNA reads TGTGCCAGCATGAACAATTATGGGGACGGTGGCTACACCTTC. As protein: CASMNNYGDGGYTF.